This passage covers 8 T cell receptor beta chains from one sample sequenced in a study of identical twins (dated by TCRdb to about 2016). Library creation used 5' RACE. Sequencing instrument: Illumina HiSeq 2000. TCRdb took the public reads, trimmed them with fastp at Q25, ran MiXCR for clone calling and kept in-frame beta chains. CDR3 protein sequences are deduplicated, and each keeps its most common genes and DNA. Across this sample there are a few hundred thousand distinct CDR3 sequences, with 7% to 9.5% seen only once. About 9.1% of the sample goes to the ten largest clones. Sequenced input: naive T cells sorted from blood. The cell subset or site label, read with the paper, signifies: cells isolated with a human naive T-cell isolation kit. The receptors come from a woman in her forties or fifties in good health.

The chain has TRBV27 and TRBJ2-1; 10 bases are a match to TRBD2. The junction had 12 bases not matched to a gene; V was cut back by 6 bases and J by 10 bases. Germline values: CDR1 MNHEY, CDR2 SMNVEV (reference sequence). CDR3 size: 15 residues. The CDR3 protein is CASRRAGGPQEEQFF. CDR3 DNA: TGTGCCAGCAGGAGAGCGGGAGGGCCTCAGGAAGAGCAGTTCTTC.

In its sample, this clonotype was seen a few times. The chain employs TRBV28 and TRBJ2-2, with 10 bases matching TRBD2. The CDR3 is 18 amino acids. Germline values: CDR1 MDHEN, CDR2 SYDVKM. J lost 0 bases, V lost 5 bases, and 9 bases had no gene match. Here the CDR3 DNA reads TGTGCCAGCAGTCCCGGGACTAGCGAGTTCGCGAACACCGGGGAGCTGTTTTTT. Protein: CASSPGTSEFANTGELFF.

This clonotype was seen only a few times. At one of its ends the junction is not consistent with the germline gene, which may arise from a read error. The V and J genes are TRBV5-1 and TRBJ2-2, with a tentative D call TRBD2 (6 bases). Germline V gene data show CDR1 as SGHRS and CDR2 as YFSETQ. This CDR3 contains 16 residues. CDR3 in amino acids: CASSLERGTKTGELFF. CDR3 sequence (DNA): TGCGCCAGCAGCTTGGAACGGGGGACGAAGACCGGGGAGCTGTTTTTT.

At least ten counts were recorded for this clonotype. J is TRBJ2-2 and V is TRBV10-3; D may match TRBD1 or TRBD2 (5 bases each). This CDR3 has 15 residues. Trimming removed 6 bases from V and 5 bases from J, with 16 bases in between. The germline V gene has CDR1 ENHRY and CDR2 SYGVKD. Here the CDR3 DNA reads TGTGCCATCAGCCCGCAGGGACGTTCGACCGGGGAGCTGTTTTTT. This sequence encodes CAISPQGRSTGELFF.

The chain is built from TRBV7-8 and TRBJ2-1; no reliable D call. The germline V gene has CDR1 SGHVS and CDR2 FQNEAQ. V dropped 4 bases and J dropped 6 bases, with 13 bases sitting between them. The CDR3 is made up of 14 amino acids. The CDR3 sequence is CASSSTPSSNEQFF. The CDR3 coding sequence is TGTGCCAGCAGCTCGACGCCCAGTTCCAATGAGCAGTTCTTC.

This clonotype has ten or more counts. The chain recombines TRBV28 with TRBJ2-4; TRBD1 might be the D (5 bases). V lost 4 bases to trimming and J lost 0 bases, with 10 bases between them. The CDR3 is made up of 15 amino acids. CDR1 and CDR2 from the germline V gene are MDHEN and SYDVKM. For the CDR3, the DNA is TGTGCCAGCAGTTCTCCAGGGCTAGCCAAAAACATTCAGTACTTC. Protein sequence: CASSSPGLAKNIQYF.

The chain combines TRBV6-1 with TRBJ2-7; D remains ambiguous. There are 14 residues in the CDR3. Germline CDR1 MNHNS, CDR2 SASEGT. Trimming cost V 6 bases and J 6 bases, with 18 bases left between them. As DNA, the CDR3 is TGTGCCAGCAGGACCGGGTACCAAGTCGGCGAGCAGTACGTC. Amino acid sequence: CASRTGYQVGEQYV.

This clonotype was recorded a few times. The chain uses TRBV28 and TRBJ2-7; D not certain. This CDR3 is built from 13 residues. V was clipped by 2 bases and J by 4 bases, with 9 bases between them. Germline values: CDR1 MDHEN, CDR2 SYDVKM. Written as DNA, the CDR3 is TGTGCCAGCAGTTTAGACGACGGTTACGAGCAGTACGTC. Amino acid sequence: CASSLDDGYEQYV.